This T cell receptor beta chain stems from a study of blood T cell repertoires in COVID-19 (dated by TCRdb to about 2020). About the investigation overall: The collaborator samples originated in the United States, Italy and Spain and spanned the acute and convalescent phases of COVID-19. The samples were drawn from the first 160 participants of the ongoing ImmuneRACE study and from over a thousand subjects provided by 6 global collaborators. The prospective study material was composed of cDNA or gDNA derived from T cells, B-cell-depleted T cells, or PBMCs. HLA class I and class II types, where available, came from metadata supplied by the sample provider rather than from assay-based typing. Subjects who had been exposed to COVID-19, were actively infected with it, or had recovered from it provided the deeply sampled blood TCRbeta repertoires that made up the dataset. A de-identified subject ID, COVID-19 status, age in years and sex were almost always included in the sample metadata. A freely available public database, intended as a resource for researchers studying the immune response to SARS-CoV-2, is where the repertoires were released. What the authors observed across the whole study: The amount of clinical and demographic metadata varied by source and participant and was provided uncurated.

To note about this clone: The antigen this receptor binds is unknown. Nothing much larger sits one base from this clone, and base qualities are not available.

Whole blood was collected in K2EDTA tubes by collaborating institutions according to the institutions' own protocols. For TCRbeta analysis, collaborator samples were shipped as frozen whole blood, as isolated PBMCs, or as DNA extracted from either sample type. TCRbeta CDR3 regions were amplified from genomic DNA using the immunoSEQ Assay, a bias-controlled multiplex PCR. As for the original processing: Within the assay, amplification of reference gene primers was used to estimate how many nucleated cells each sample contained. Sequence reads were collapsed and filtered to measure the absolute abundance of every unique TCRbeta CDR3 rearrangement. For each sample, productive Simpson clonality was calculated as the square root of Simpson's diversity index across productive rearrangements. Not all clones reach the TCRdb copy of this immuneACCESS table, which keeps in-frame sequences only. Checked studies attribute under half of the gap to unresolved V genes and leave the rest unexplained. Clonal size and the V and J genes are those of that table, whereas D and trimming came from the DNA. The sample table records fewer than 80,000 clones; about nine tenths of these occur just once. Around 9.8% of the sample rests with the top ten.

Based on the germline V gene, the CDR1 and CDR2 sequences are LGHNA and YNFKEQ. Trimming leaves V shorter by 3 bases and J shorter by 0 bases, with the junction holding 2 bases beyond the gene matches. From cysteine to phenylalanine, the CDR3 is 18 amino acids long. Only the CDR3 part of the read is kept: 54 bases, read in frame from the first base. Sequencing used peripheral blood. The chain is assembled from TRBV4-2 and TRBJ2-1; 16 bases in the middle match TRBD2. The TCR was taken from a human donor in a cohort sampled during active COVID-19. The encoded CDR3 is CASSQGLAGGSSYNEQFF. At the DNA level, the sequence is TGTGCCAGCAGCCAGGGACTAGCGGGAGGGAGCTCCTACAATGAGCAGTTCTTC.